These T cell receptor beta chains were read from a single sample in a study of identical twins. TCRdb reprocessed the 5' RACE reads with MiXCR, giving one entry per CDR3 protein. The profile shows some 460,000 distinct CDR3 sequences, 14% of them singletons. These data were also filed under a second study, of yellow fever vaccine responses in identical twins.

Sequenced: CD4+ T cells sorted from blood. These receptors originate from a young woman in good health. The CDR3 runs from the conserved cysteine through the conserved F or W. The order of the fields is V gene, CDR3 protein.

v_call: TRBV3-1; cdr3_aa: CASSHPKGGETQYF
v_call: TRBV9; cdr3_aa: CASSVGFGNEQYF
v_call: TRBV2; cdr3_aa: CASNEDRTHEEFF
v_call: TRBV5-1; cdr3_aa: CASSLDGTGLETQYF
v_call: TRBV5-1; cdr3_aa: CASSLGGSGKFF
v_call: TRBV5-1; cdr3_aa: CASSWTGYQAFF
v_call: TRBV7-2; cdr3_aa: CASSLGGVRAEAFF
v_call: TRBV3-1; cdr3_aa: CASPGTSNQPQHF
v_call: TRBV30; cdr3_aa: CAWSAGLAKYTDTQYF
v_call: TRBV28; cdr3_aa: CASSPERGSSYEQYF
v_call: TRBV5-1; cdr3_aa: CASSLGHPNTGELFF
v_call: TRBV25-1; cdr3_aa: CASSRQRGSYEQYF
v_call: TRBV5-6; cdr3_aa: CASSLYTSGTTSTDTQYF
v_call: TRBV5-1; cdr3_aa: CASRQGAINTGELFF
v_call: TRBV12-3/TRBV12-4; cdr3_aa: CASSPPWGRALSYEQYF
v_call: TRBV20-1; cdr3_aa: CSARGQGSPYEQYF
v_call: TRBV6-2/TRBV6-3; cdr3_aa: CASSYSKATKETQYF
v_call: TRBV29-1; cdr3_aa: CSVVTGQGAYEQYF
v_call: TRBV7-2; cdr3_aa: CASSLDMGEYEQFF